Listed below are T cell receptor beta chains from one sample, sequenced in a study of CD8 T cells in ankylosing spondylitis. A single record per CDR3 protein comes from TCRdb applying MiXCR to the 5' RACE reads. The table lists around 120,000 distinct CDR3 sequences, nearly 25% of them singletons. The sequenced sample was synovial fluid, either unsorted or a sorted T cell fraction (not recorded which). All receptors derive from a male donor with ankylosing spondylitis. CDR3s include the opening cysteine and the closing phenylalanine or tryptophan. A D gene is named only where the DNA matches it firmly. Expanded clones get a size class; other rows say once, few or many, or leave the size out.

TRBV7-2	-	TRBD2	TRBJ2-1	CASARTSGSNEQFF	TGTGCCAGCGCCCGGACTAGCGGGAGCAATGAGCAGTTCTTC
TRBV4-1	-	TRBD1	TRBJ1-1	CASSQDTGGRTEAFF	TGCGCCAGCAGCCAAGATACAGGGGGTAGAACTGAAGCTTTCTTT
TRBV5-4	-	TRBD2	TRBJ2-7	CASSLALAGHSYEQYF	TGTGCCAGCAGCTTGGCCCTAGCGGGACATTCCTACGAGCAGTACTTC
TRBV3-1	-	-	TRBJ1-2	CASSQERVLGYTF	TGTGCCAGCAGCCAAGAGCGCGTGCTCGGCTACACCTTC
TRBV20-1	many	TRBD2	TRBJ2-5	CSAMSPSLAGEETQYF	TGCAGTGCAATGAGTCCAAGTCTAGCGGGAGAAGAGACCCAGTACTTC
TRBV28	many	-	TRBJ2-1	CASSLNYNEQFF	TGTGCCAGCAGTTTGAACTACAATGAGCAGTTCTTC
TRBV12-3/TRBV12-4	-	TRBD1	TRBJ1-1	CASSRDRGIAEAFF	TGTGCCAGCAGCAGGGACAGGGGGATCGCTGAAGCTTTCTTT
TRBV15	few	TRBD2	TRBJ2-2	CATSRRLAENTGELFF	TGTGCCACCAGCAGGAGACTAGCGGAGAACACCGGGGAGCTGTTTTTT
TRBV11-2	few	TRBD2	TRBJ2-7	CASSLIAGVDSNEQYF	TGTGCCAGCAGCTTAATCGCGGGAGTAGACTCCAACGAGCAGTACTTC
TRBV11-3	many	-	TRBJ2-3	CASSRRTGRGDTQYF	TGTGCCAGCAGCCGGCGGACGGGAAGGGGAGATACGCAGTATTTT
TRBV7-2	few	TRBD2	TRBJ2-5	CASSLVEREGKTQYF	TGTGCCAGCAGCTTAGTGGAGCGGGAGGGCAAGACCCAGTACTTC
TRBV6-2/TRBV6-3	-	-	TRBJ1-5	CASAPQGLRQPQHF	TGTGCCAGTGCTCCCCAGGGGCTAAGGCAGCCCCAGCATTTT
TRBV12-3/TRBV12-4	-	TRBD2	TRBJ2-3	CASRKLAGSTDTQYF	TGTGCCAGCAGAAAACTAGCGGGAAGCACAGATACGCAGTATTTT
TRBV12-3/TRBV12-4	few	-	TRBJ2-2	CASTSRSGELFF	TGTGCCAGCACCTCGCGGTCCGGGGAGCTGTTTTTT
TRBV18	-	-	TRBJ2-1	CASSPEDSYNEQFF	TGTGCCAGCTCACCCGAGGATTCTTACAATGAGCAGTTCTTC
TRBV6-2/TRBV6-3	many	-	TRBJ2-5	CASSADGRQETQYF	TGTGCCAGCAGCGCTGATGGAAGACAAGAGACCCAGTACTTC
TRBV7-9	-	TRBD2	TRBJ2-3	CATLAGGSTDTQYF	TGTGCCACTCTAGCGGGAGGAAGCACAGATACGCAGTATTTT
TRBV30	few	-	TRBJ2-1	CAWSVGPSEQFF	TGTGCCTGGAGTGTTGGCCCCTCTGAGCAGTTCTTC
TRBV5-6	-	TRBD1	TRBJ2-3	CASSRPGQYTDTQYF	TGTGCCAGCAGCCGGCCGGGACAGTACACAGATACGCAGTATTTT
TRBV11-2	-	-	TRBJ2-1	CASSFGFSGHNEQFF	TGTGCCAGCAGCTTCGGGTTTTCCGGCCACAATGAGCAGTTCTTC
TRBV7-2	-	-	TRBJ2-4	CASSSLGPGAKNIQYF	TGTGCCAGCAGCTCGCTGGGACCCGGAGCCAAAAACATTCAGTACTTC
TRBV30	-	TRBD1	TRBJ1-5	CAWSVQGASLNQPQHF	TGTGCCTGGAGTGTACAGGGGGCGAGCCTCAATCAGCCCCAGCATTTT
TRBV5-1	few	-	TRBJ2-7	CASSLVFGGSYEQYF	TGCGCCAGCAGCTTGGTCTTTGGCGGCTCCTACGAGCAGTACTTC
TRBV5-5	few	TRBD1	TRBJ1-4	CASSSDGQGNEKLFF	TGTGCCAGCAGCTCAGACGGACAGGGGAATGAAAAACTGTTTTTT
TRBV6-1	-	TRBD2	TRBJ2-7	CASSVLGGSGDYEQYF	TGTGCCAGCAGTGTCCTCGGGGGTAGCGGGGACTACGAGCAGTACTTC
TRBV15	-	-	TRBJ2-5	CATSRGSVETQYF	TGTGCCACCAGCAGAGGGTCTGTCGAGACCCAGTACTTC
TRBV20-1	few	-	TRBJ2-7	CSASQQIYEQYF	TGCAGTGCTAGTCAGCAGATCTACGAGCAGTACTTC
TRBV20-1	few	TRBD1	TRBJ1-5	CSLSGTGGRNQPQHF	TGCAGTCTCTCTGGGACAGGGGGTAGGAATCAGCCCCAGCATTTT
TRBV6-5	-	-	TRBJ2-6	CASSYSFGSGANVLTF	TGTGCCAGCAGTTACTCGTTCGGGTCCGGGGCCAACGTCCTGACTTTC
TRBV29-1	few	TRBD1	TRBJ1-4	CSVGTGGDGEKLFF	TGCAGCGTTGGGACAGGGGGCGACGGTGAAAAACTGTTTTTT
TRBV19	-	-	TRBJ2-1	CASSIHQDNEQFF	TGTGCCAGTAGTATACACCAGGACAATGAGCAGTTCTTC
TRBV28	-	-	TRBJ2-5	CASSRWETQYF	TGTGCCAGCAGTAGGTGGGAGACCCAGTACTTC
TRBV29-1	many	TRBD1	TRBJ2-7	CSVGDRGAYEQYF	TGCAGCGTTGGGGACAGGGGAGCCTACGAGCAGTACTTC
TRBV30	many	TRBD2	TRBJ2-3	CAWSVGLAGDTDTQYF	TGTGCCTGGAGTGTCGGGCTAGCGGGAGACACAGATACGCAGTATTTT
TRBV2	few	-	TRBJ2-1	CASRAGAYNEQFF	TGTGCCAGCAGGGCCGGGGCCTACAATGAGCAGTTCTTC
TRBV3-1	-	TRBD2	TRBJ2-3	CASSLTSSGQDTQYF	TGTGCCAGCAGCTTGACTAGCTCGGGGCAAGATACGCAGTATTTT
TRBV3-1	few	-	TRBJ1-2	CASSQDSRGPGYTF	TGTGCCAGCAGCCAAGATTCCCGGGGCCCAGGCTACACCTTC
TRBV5-1	-	-	TRBJ2-2	CASSLAVNTGELFF	TGCGCCAGCAGCTTGGCAGTAAACACCGGGGAGCTGTTTTTT
TRBV2	few	-	TRBJ1-3	CASSVSGRRSGNTIYF	TGTGCCAGCAGTGTATCGGGACGGCGCTCTGGAAACACCATATATTTT
TRBV24-1	many	-	TRBJ2-5	CATSDSGNDGETQYF	TGTGCCACCAGTGACAGCGGAAATGATGGGGAGACCCAGTACTTC
TRBV7-9	-	-	TRBJ2-3	CASSLGLGASTDTQYF	TGTGCCAGCAGCCTTGGACTGGGGGCTAGCACAGATACGCAGTATTTT
TRBV29-1	-	TRBD1	TRBJ2-1	CSATRDRGPFF	TGCAGCGCCACCCGGGACAGGGGTCCGTTCTTC
TRBV6-1	few	-	TRBJ2-1	CASSVPMASRYNEQFF	TGTGCCAGCAGTGTCCCTATGGCGAGTCGCTACAATGAGCAGTTCTTC
TRBV20-1	many	-	TRBJ1-1	CSARVNTEAFF	TGCAGTGCTAGGGTGAACACTGAAGCTTTCTTT
TRBV20-1	few	TRBD1	TRBJ1-6	CSALSSGTGPHSSLHF	TGCAGTGCTCTATCTTCCGGGACAGGACCCCACTCGTCCCTCCACTTT
TRBV7-9	-	-	TRBJ2-7	CASSSSGVNEQYF	TGTGCCAGCAGCAGTTCGGGGGTCAACGAGCAGTACTTC
TRBV12-3/TRBV12-4	-	-	TRBJ2-6	CASSFQGTGANVLTF	TGTGCCAGCAGTTTTCAGGGAACTGGGGCCAACGTCCTGACTTTC
TRBV5-5	few	-	TRBJ2-4	CASSLDGRRMDIQYF	TGTGCCAGCAGCTTGGACGGGAGACGAATGGACATTCAGTACTTC
TRBV14	-	-	TRBJ2-6	CASSPRDAGANVLTF	TGTGCCAGCAGCCCGAGGGACGCTGGGGCCAACGTCCTGACTTTC
TRBV11-3	many	-	TRBJ2-5	CASSLGGSGETQYF	TGTGCCAGCAGCTTAGGTGGTTCGGGAGAGACCCAGTACTTC
TRBV5-1	-	-	TRBJ2-2	CASSLTQLRTGELFF	TGCGCCAGCAGCTTGACGCAATTAAGGACCGGGGAGCTGTTTTTT
TRBV7-9	-	-	TRBJ1-6	CASSRDDNNSPLHF	TGTGCCAGCAGCCGGGACGATAATAATTCACCCCTCCACTTT
TRBV10-3	many	TRBD1	TRBJ1-2	CAISDRGQGYGYTF	TGTGCCATCAGTGACCGTGGACAGGGCTATGGCTACACCTTC
TRBV5-1	many	-	TRBJ1-5	CASSLGQGGNQPQHF	TGCGCCAGCAGCTTGGGACAAGGGGGCAATCAGCCCCAGCATTTT
TRBV20-1	few	-	TRBJ2-1	CSAGEMLYNEQFF	TGCAGTGCTGGGGAGATGCTATACAATGAGCAGTTCTTC
TRBV20-1	-	TRBD2	TRBJ2-1	CSARGGMAGVGNNEQFF	TGCAGTGCTAGAGGGGGGATGGCGGGAGTAGGGAACAATGAGCAGTTCTTC
TRBV28	-	-	TRBJ2-1	CASNPPGSMSYNEQFF	TGTGCCAGCAACCCGCCCGGTAGTATGTCCTACAATGAGCAGTTCTTC
TRBV6-5	few	-	TRBJ2-1	CASSYSSLFRKKTNEQFF	TGTGCCAGCAGTTACTCGAGTCTCTTCCGGAAGAAAACCAATGAGCAGTTCTTC
TRBV27	-	-	TRBJ1-2	CASSLKVSRDGGSYGYTF	TGTGCCAGCAGTTTAAAGGTTAGCCGGGACGGCGGGAGCTATGGCTACACCTTC
TRBV2	few	TRBD1	TRBJ1-5	CASSPRDRGGYQPQHF	TGTGCCAGCAGTCCGCGGGACAGGGGAGGATATCAGCCCCAGCATTTT